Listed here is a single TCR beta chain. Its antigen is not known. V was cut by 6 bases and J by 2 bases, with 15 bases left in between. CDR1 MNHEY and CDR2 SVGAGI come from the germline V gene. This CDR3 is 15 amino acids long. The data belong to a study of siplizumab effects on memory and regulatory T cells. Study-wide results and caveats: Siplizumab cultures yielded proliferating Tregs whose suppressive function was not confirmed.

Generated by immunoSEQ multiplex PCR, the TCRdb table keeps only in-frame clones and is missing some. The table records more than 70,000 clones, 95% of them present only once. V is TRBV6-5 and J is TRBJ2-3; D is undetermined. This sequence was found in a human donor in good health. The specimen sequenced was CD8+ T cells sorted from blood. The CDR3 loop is CASRRRDGVTDTQYF. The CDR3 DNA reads TGTGCCAGCAGACGAAGGGATGGGGTCACAGATACGCAGTATTTT.